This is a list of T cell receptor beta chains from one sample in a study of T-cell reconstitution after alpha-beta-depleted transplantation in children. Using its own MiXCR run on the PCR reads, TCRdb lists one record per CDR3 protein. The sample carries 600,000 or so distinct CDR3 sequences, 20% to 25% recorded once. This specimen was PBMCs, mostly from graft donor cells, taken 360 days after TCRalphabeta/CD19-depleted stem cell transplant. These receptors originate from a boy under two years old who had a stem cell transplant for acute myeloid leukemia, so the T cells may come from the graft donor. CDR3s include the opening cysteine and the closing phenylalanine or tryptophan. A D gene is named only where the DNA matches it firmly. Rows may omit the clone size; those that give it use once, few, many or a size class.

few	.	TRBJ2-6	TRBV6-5	TGTGCCAGCAGTTACTGGGACGGTCTCTCTGGGGCCAACGTCCTGACTTTC	CASSYWDGLSGANVLTF
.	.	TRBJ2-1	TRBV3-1	TGTGCCAGCAGCCAAGCAACTGGATGGAATGAGCAGTTCTTC	CASSQATGWNEQFF
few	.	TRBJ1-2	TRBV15	TGTGCCACCAGCAGAGATCGACAGTATGGCTACACCTTC	CATSRDRQYGYTF
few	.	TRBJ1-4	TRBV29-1	TGCAGCGTCGGGACCCGAGGGAAAAAACTGTTTTTT	CSVGTRGKKLFF
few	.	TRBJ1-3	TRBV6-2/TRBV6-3	TGTGCCAGCAGAACGGCTGGGAGCTCTGGAAACACCATATATTTT	CASRTAGSSGNTIYF
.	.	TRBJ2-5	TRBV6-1	TGTGCCAGCAGCAAACAGCCCAACCAAGAGACCCAGTACTTC	CASSKQPNQETQYF
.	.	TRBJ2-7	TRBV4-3	TGCGCCAGCAGCCGCAGACTGACCCTCTCCTACGAGCAGTACTTC	CASSRRLTLSYEQYF
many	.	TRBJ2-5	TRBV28	TGTGCCAGCAGTTTTCCACGGGGCGCGGAGACCCAGTACTTC	CASSFPRGAETQYF
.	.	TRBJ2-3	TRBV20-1	TGCAGGGGCGACAAGGAGGGGTGGAGGGCAGGGCCATCCAGGGCGCAGTATTTT	CRGDKEGWRAGPSRAQYF
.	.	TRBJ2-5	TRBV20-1	TGCAGTGCTAGACGCGACAGAAAAGAGACCCAGTACTTC	CSARRDRKETQYF